Presented here are 30 T cell receptor beta chains from one specimen sequenced in a study of regulatory T cells in long-lasting Graves disease. Time point: newly diagnosed GD, antithyroid drugs for less than 3 months. From RNA extracted from PBMCs, the TCR library was made. Arm-PCR with iRepertoire HTBI primers amplified the CDR3 regions for these TCR beta libraries. TCRdb called the multiplex PCR reads again in MiXCR, with one record for every CDR3 protein. Of hundreds of thousands of distinct CDR3 sequences in the sample, roughly 15% were seen once. The data also belong to a second study, concerning T cells in Graves' hyperthyroidism and ophthalmopathy.

The sequences come from peripheral blood mononuclear cells (PBMCs), collected at new diagnosis, from a patient treated with antithyroid drugs. Receptors were obtained from a woman in her thirties with Graves disease.

The chain is built from TRBV20-1 and TRBJ2-1; the D gene is possibly TRBD2 (5 bases). The CDR3 consists of 13 residues. Germline V CDR1 and CDR2: DFQATT, SNEGSKA (reference sequence). V lost 6 bases, J lost 8 bases, and 17 bases lay in between. The CDR3 DNA reads TGCAGTGCCCCGGACTTCCGTATCCATGAGCAGTTCTTC. This sequence encodes CSAPDFRIHEQFF.

As regards this clonotype: This may arise from a read error, as a much more abundant clone is one base away. The rearrangement uses TRBV18 and TRBJ2-1; D may be TRBD2 (5 bases). V gave up 4 bases and J gave up 3 bases, with 13 bases separating them. Germline V gene sequence: CDR1 KGHSH, CDR2 LQKENI. The CDR3 covers 15 residues. CDR3 nucleotides: TGTGCCAGCTCACGAGGGCCGAGCTTCTACAATGAGCAGTTCTTC. As protein: CASSRGPSFYNEQFF.

This clonotype showed up many times. The V call is TRBV5-1, the J call TRBJ2-1; TRBD2 agrees at 10 bases. Germline CDR1 reads SGHRS; CDR2 reads YFSETQ. The length of the CDR3 is 14 residues. V lost 3 bases and J lost 8; bases outside the gene matches: 5. This CDR3 is CASSSSGRSDEQFF. DNA of the CDR3: TGCGCCAGCAGCTCTAGCGGGAGAAGTGATGAGCAGTTCTTC.

This clonotype was found a few times. The rearrangement uses TRBV20-1 and TRBJ2-7, with 10 nucleotides matching TRBD2. The CDR3 has 15 residues. Per germline, CDR1 DFQATT and CDR2 SNEGSKA (reference sequence). The ends lost 5 bases at V and 2 bases at J; junction bases unmatched: 9. CDR3 amino acids: CSAPGLADSTYEQYF. CDR3 DNA: TGCAGTGCTCCCGGACTAGCGGACTCAACCTACGAGCAGTACTTC.

In the case of this clonotype: With a far larger clone one base away, a read error is the likely cause. This chain joins TRBV28 and TRBJ2-7; D unclear. The V gene lost 6 bases and the J gene lost 6 bases, with 6 bases spanning the gap. Germline CDR1 MDHEN, CDR2 SYDVKM. The CDR3 extends over 10 amino acids. In DNA, the CDR3 is TGTGCCAGCAGCCGCTGCGAGCAGTACTTC. It specifies CASSRCEQYF.

This clonotype was found many times. The V call is TRBV29-1, the J call TRBJ2-5; no firm D call. The CDR3 extends over 11 amino acids. V lost 4 bases and J lost 5, with 8 bases in between. CDR1 and CDR2 from the germline V gene are SQVTM and ANQGSEA. For the CDR3, the DNA is TGCAGCGTTGTTGGCTGGGAGACCCAGTACTTC. It specifies CSVVGWETQYF.

This clonotype was recorded many times. The chain joins TRBV2 to TRBJ2-1, with a tentative D call TRBD1 (6 bases). CDR3 size: 15 residues. V lost 5 bases, J lost 1 base, and 12 bases lay in between. Germline V CDR1 and CDR2: SNHLY, FYNNEI. CDR3 nucleotides: TGTGCCAGCAGTCCCGGGACAACTTCCTACAATGAGCAGTTCTTC. Encoded protein: CASSPGTTSYNEQFF.

V gene TRBV5-5 combines with J gene TRBJ2-2; D remains unclear. CDR1 is SGHKS, CDR2 YYEKEE, per germline (reference sequence). CDR3 length: 15 amino acids. Trimming pared 0 bases from V and 3 bases from J, leaving 9 bases between. As DNA, the CDR3 is TGTGCCAGCAGCTTGGCGAGGCTTGACACCGGGGAGCTGTTTTTT. It specifies CASSLARLDTGELFF.

There are many counts of this clonotype. The chain carries TRBV10-3 and TRBJ1-1, with D tentatively TRBD1 (5 bases). Trimming took 4 bases from V and 1 from J, leaving 10 bases between them. The CDR3 is made up of 14 amino acids. CDR1 is ENHRY and CDR2 is SYGVKD in the germline V gene. The CDR3 spells CAISVQGGNTEAFF. CDR3 nucleotides: TGTGCCATCAGTGTTCAGGGCGGGAACACTGAAGCTTTCTTT.

This clonotype showed up many times. V usage is TRBV7-9 and J usage is TRBJ2-1; 12 nucleotides match TRBD2. After removal of 5 bases from V and 4 bases from J, the junction contained 6 bases not matched to a gene. CDR3 length equals 16 residues. From germline, CDR1 is SEHNR and CDR2 FQNEAQ (reference sequence). CDR3 loop: CASSQTGTSGYNEQFF. The CDR3, as DNA: TGTGCCAGCAGCCAAACCGGGACTAGCGGGTACAATGAGCAGTTCTTC.

This clonotype was seen ten or more times. The chain couples TRBV6-1 to TRBJ2-5; TRBD1 aligns across 7 bases. The CDR3 is 16 residues long. Germline trimming cut 4 bases from V and 7 bases from J; bases unmatched to any gene: 15. Germline loops: CDR1 MNHNS, CDR2 SASEGT. DNA for the CDR3: TGTGCCAGCAGTGGAGAGGGGGCATCGCCCCCGCGGACCCAGTACTTC. It yields the protein CASSGEGASPPRTQYF.

The CDR3 loop is CASSEIGQAQHF. The CDR3 region has the DNA TGTGCCAGCAGTGAAATTGGTCAAGCCCAGCATTTT. V is TRBV6-1 and J is TRBJ1-5, with no clear D. Germline-derived CDR1 and CDR2 are MNHNS and SASEGT. The CDR3 spans 12 residues. Trimming removed 2 bases at V and 11 bases at J, with 10 bases between.

CDR3: CSARVTTGSGYGGYTF. The CDR3, as DNA: TGCAGTGCTAGAGTGACGACAGGTTCCGGGTATGGCGGCTACACCTTC. The chain employs TRBV20-1 and TRBJ1-2, with D possibly matching TRBD1 (6 bases). Germline CDR1 is DFQATT and CDR2 is SNEGSKA (reference sequence). V lost 1 base to trimming and J lost 8 bases, with 23 bases between them. This CDR3 comprises 16 residues.

CDR3 protein: CASSLTGDQSEAFF. CDR3 DNA sequence: TGTGCCAGCAGCTTAACCGGGGATCAGAGTGAAGCTTTCTTT. This chain joins TRBV6-1 and TRBJ1-1; D gene unclear. The CDR3 extends over 14 amino acids. Germline V lookup: CDR1 MNHNS, CDR2 SASEGT. Trimming cost V 6 bases and J 7 bases, with 18 bases left between them.

The gene calls are TRBV6-1 and TRBJ2-5; TRBD1 matches at 9 bases. Germline V CDR1 and CDR2: MNHNS, SASEGT. The CDR3 extends over 14 amino acids. Trimming cost V 4 bases and J 5 bases; bases outside gene matches: 5. CDR3 sequence: CASSGTGVEETQYF. CDR3 DNA: TGTGCCAGCAGTGGGACAGGGGTTGAGGAGACCCAGTACTTC.

This clonotype was counted a few times. The V gene is TRBV19, the J gene TRBJ2-5; 7 nucleotides match TRBD1. Per the germline V gene, CDR1 is LNHDA and CDR2 is SQIVND (reference sequence). The ends lost 5 bases at V and 4 bases at J; junction bases unmatched: 7. The CDR3 spans 14 residues. CDR3 loop: CASSPDRRAETQYF. The CDR3 nucleotides read TGTGCCAGTAGTCCGGACAGGAGAGCAGAGACCCAGTACTTC.

Worth noting for this clonotype: This clone may be a read error of a much larger clone one base away. The rearrangement joins TRBV28 to TRBJ2-4, with D perhaps matching TRBD2 (5 bases). Germline CDR1 reads MDHEN; CDR2 reads SYDVKM. The CDR3 length is 16 residues. The chain's CDR3 is CASSSPSSGTKSIQYF. As DNA, the CDR3 is TGTGCCAGCAGTTCCCCTTCGAGCGGAACCAAAAGCATTCAGTACTTC.

The sample holds one count of this clonotype. The chain has TRBV29-1 and TRBJ2-1; 9 nucleotides line up with TRBD2. This CDR3 comprises 12 residues. Germline V lookup: CDR1 SQVTM, CDR2 ANQGSEA. J lost 7 bases, V lost 7 bases, and 5 bases had no gene match. The chain's CDR3 is CSAAGLANEQFF. DNA of the CDR3: TGCAGCGCCGCAGGACTAGCGAATGAGCAGTTCTTC.

This chain links TRBV6-4 with TRBJ2-2; maybe TRBD2 (6 bases). Germline-derived CDR1 and CDR2 are MRHNA and SNTAGT. V gave up 3 bases and J gave up 4 bases, with 12 bases separating them. This CDR3 region has 15 residues. CDR3 sequence reads: CASSDGGTGTGELFF. In DNA, the CDR3 is TGTGCCAGCAGTGATGGGGGGACTGGCACCGGGGAGCTGTTTTTT.

This clonotype was recorded many times. This chain connects TRBV28 to TRBJ1-1, with D possibly matching TRBD1 (6 bases). From germline, CDR1 is MDHEN and CDR2 SYDVKM. V dropped 6 bases and J dropped 1 base, with 9 bases sitting between them. CDR3 length: 13 amino acids. The CDR3 here is CASSLTGNTEAFF. The DNA of the CDR3 is TGTGCCAGCAGCTTGACAGGGAACACTGAAGCTTTCTTT.

This rearrangement joins TRBV19 to TRBJ2-3, with TRBD2 matching over 8 bases. The CDR3 covers 15 residues. Germline V gene sequence: CDR1 LNHDA, CDR2 SQIVND (reference sequence). J gave up 1 base and V 5 bases, and 5 bases lay outside the gene matches. In nucleotides, the CDR3 is TGTGCCAGTAGTGTTCGAGCGGGAGGCACAGATACGCAGTATTTT. This encodes CASSVRAGGTDTQYF.

This clonotype appeared a few times. V gene TRBV30 combines with J gene TRBJ1-1; possible D gene TRBD1, 5 bases. The V end was cut by 7 bases, the J end by 7 bases, with 13 bases between. The CDR3 is 11 amino acids. Looked up from germline, CDR1 is GTSNPN and CDR2 is SVGIG (reference sequence). The CDR3 is CASGGEFEAFF. DNA for the CDR3: TGTGCCTCGGGGGGAGAGTTTGAAGCTTTCTTT.

This clonotype was observed at least ten times. The CDR3 DNA reads TGTGCCAGCAGCCCATTCCCGACTAGCGACAATGAGCAGTTCTTC. Amino acid sequence: CASSPFPTSDNEQFF. The J gene is TRBJ2-1, the V gene TRBV7-3, with 8 bases identical to TRBD2. Germline-derived CDR1 and CDR2 are SGHTA and FQGTGA. Trimming at V came to 5 bases and at J to 5 bases, leaving 8 bases not matched to a gene. The CDR3 length is 15 residues.

J is TRBJ2-3 and V is TRBV28; TRBD1 matches 9 bases. This CDR3 is built from 15 residues. V gave up 6 bases and J gave up 1 base; unmatched junction bases: 5. The germline V gene encodes CDR1 MDHEN and CDR2 SYDVKM. This chain's CDR3 is CASRTTGGRTDTQYF. DNA of the CDR3: TGTGCCAGCAGAACCACAGGGGGCCGCACAGATACGCAGTATTTT.

This CDR3 reads CASSFHPPDLNTEAFF. The CDR3 DNA reads TGTGCCAGCAGTTTCCACCCCCCGGATTTGAACACTGAAGCTTTCTTT. The rearrangement uses TRBV27 and TRBJ1-1; D unclear. Between the trimmed V and J ends, which lost 3 bases and 0 bases, there was a span of 14 bases. Germline V CDR1 and CDR2: MNHEY, SMNVEV (reference sequence). This CDR3 contains 16 residues.

In this sample, this clonotype turned up many times. J is TRBJ1-5 and V is TRBV6-1; maybe TRBD1 (5 bases). CDR1 is MNHNS and CDR2 is SASEGT in the germline V gene. V lost 3 bases and J 2 bases, leaving 11 bases between the germline ends. CDR3 length: 15 residues. CDR3 loop: CASSDRSGGNQPQHF. The CDR3 coding sequence is TGTGCCAGCAGTGACCGGTCGGGGGGCAATCAGCCCCAGCATTTT.

This sequence joins TRBV5-6 and TRBJ2-1; D is undetermined. The J call is uncertain, as TRBJ2-5 better fits the DNA end. This CDR3 is built from 13 residues. Germline-derived CDR1 and CDR2 are SGHDT and YYEEEE. CDR3 sequence (DNA): TGTGCCAGCAGCCCAAGACTCGGAGAGACCCAGTACTTC. The encoded protein is CASSPRLGETQYF.

The sample holds many counts of this clonotype. This chain connects TRBV7-9 to TRBJ2-5; 9 bases agree with TRBD2. The V gene's germline CDR1 is SEHNR and CDR2 FQNEAQ (reference sequence). The CDR3 length is 18 residues. V lost 5 bases, J lost 5 bases, and 18 bases stayed unmatched. CDR3: CASSLLAGARNKGETQYF. The CDR3 bases are TGTGCCAGCAGCCTGTTAGCGGGAGCGCGGAACAAGGGTGAGACCCAGTACTTC.

This clonotype was counted a few times. J is TRBJ2-3 and V is TRBV6-1, with TRBD2 identical over 8 bases. V was clipped by 7 bases and J by 2 bases; unmatched bases: 11. Germline CDR1 and CDR2: MNHNS and SASEGT. The CDR3 covers 16 residues. CDR3 loop: CASIPSRAGATDTQYF. For the CDR3, the DNA is TGTGCCAGCATCCCCAGCAGAGCGGGGGCCACAGATACGCAGTATTTT.

The gene calls are TRBV19 and TRBJ2-5; D is possibly TRBD1 or TRBD2 (5 bases each). Trimming pared 0 bases from V and 1 base from J, leaving 12 bases between. CDR1 is LNHDA, CDR2 SQIVND, per germline (reference sequence). The CDR3 runs 16 residues. CDR3 bases: TGTGCCAGTAGTATAGACGGGGCACTCCTCCAAGAGACCCAGTACTTC. This encodes CASSIDGALLQETQYF.